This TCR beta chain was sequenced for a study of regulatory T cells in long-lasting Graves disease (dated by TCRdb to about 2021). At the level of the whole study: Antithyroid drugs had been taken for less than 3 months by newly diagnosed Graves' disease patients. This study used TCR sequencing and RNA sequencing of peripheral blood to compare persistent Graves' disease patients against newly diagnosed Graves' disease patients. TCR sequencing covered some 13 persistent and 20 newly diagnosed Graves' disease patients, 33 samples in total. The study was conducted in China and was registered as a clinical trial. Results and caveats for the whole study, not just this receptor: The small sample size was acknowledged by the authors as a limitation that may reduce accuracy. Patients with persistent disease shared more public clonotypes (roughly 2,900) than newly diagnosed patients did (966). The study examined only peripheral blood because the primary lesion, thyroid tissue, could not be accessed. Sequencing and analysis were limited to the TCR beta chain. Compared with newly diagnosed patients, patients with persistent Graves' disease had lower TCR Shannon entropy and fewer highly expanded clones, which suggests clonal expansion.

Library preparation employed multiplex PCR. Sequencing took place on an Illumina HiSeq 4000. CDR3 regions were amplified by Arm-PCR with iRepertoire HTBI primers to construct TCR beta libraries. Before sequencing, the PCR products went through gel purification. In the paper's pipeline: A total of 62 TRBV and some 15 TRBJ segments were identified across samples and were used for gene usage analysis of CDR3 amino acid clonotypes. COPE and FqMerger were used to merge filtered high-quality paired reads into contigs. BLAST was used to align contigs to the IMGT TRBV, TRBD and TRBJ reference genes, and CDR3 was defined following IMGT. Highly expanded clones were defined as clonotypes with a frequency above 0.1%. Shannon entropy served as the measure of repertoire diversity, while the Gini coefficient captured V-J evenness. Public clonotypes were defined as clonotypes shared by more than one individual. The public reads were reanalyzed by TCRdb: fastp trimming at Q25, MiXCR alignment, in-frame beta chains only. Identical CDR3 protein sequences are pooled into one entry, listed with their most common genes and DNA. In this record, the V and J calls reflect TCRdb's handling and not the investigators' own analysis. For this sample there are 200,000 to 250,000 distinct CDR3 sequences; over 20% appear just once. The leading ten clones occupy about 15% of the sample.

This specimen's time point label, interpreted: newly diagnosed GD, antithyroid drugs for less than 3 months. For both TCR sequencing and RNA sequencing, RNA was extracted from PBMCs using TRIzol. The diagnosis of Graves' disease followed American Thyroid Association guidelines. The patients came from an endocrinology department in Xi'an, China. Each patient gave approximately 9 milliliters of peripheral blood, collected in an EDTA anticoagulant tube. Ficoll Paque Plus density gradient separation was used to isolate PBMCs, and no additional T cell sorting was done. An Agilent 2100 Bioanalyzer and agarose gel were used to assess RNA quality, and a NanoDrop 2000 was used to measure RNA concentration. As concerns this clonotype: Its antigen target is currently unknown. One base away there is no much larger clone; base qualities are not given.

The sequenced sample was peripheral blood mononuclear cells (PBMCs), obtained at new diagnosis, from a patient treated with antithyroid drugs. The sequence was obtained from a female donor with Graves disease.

The CDR3 protein: CASSYPGSKGGYTF. The sequence in DNA is TGTGCCAGCAGTTACCCCGGGTCCAAAGGAGGCTACACCTTC. This chain joins TRBV6-5 to TRBJ1-2; the D gene cannot be named for sure. V is reduced by 2 bases and J by 8 bases, leaving a spacing of 15 bases between them. CDR1 and CDR2, looked up from the germline V gene, are MNHEY and SVGAGI. Including cysteine and phenylalanine, the CDR3 has 14 amino acids. Only the CDR3 DNA is retained, 42 bases long and in frame from the first base.